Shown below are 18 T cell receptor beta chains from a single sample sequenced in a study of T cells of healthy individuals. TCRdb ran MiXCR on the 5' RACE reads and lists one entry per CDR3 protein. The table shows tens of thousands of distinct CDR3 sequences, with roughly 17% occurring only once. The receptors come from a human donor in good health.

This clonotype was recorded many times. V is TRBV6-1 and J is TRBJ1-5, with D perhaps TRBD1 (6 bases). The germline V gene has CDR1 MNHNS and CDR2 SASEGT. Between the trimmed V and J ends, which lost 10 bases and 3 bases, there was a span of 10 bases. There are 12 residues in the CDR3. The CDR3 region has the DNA TGTGCCACCCGGGACACCAATCAGCCCCAGCATTTT. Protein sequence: CATRDTNQPQHF.

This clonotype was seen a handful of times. CDR3 nucleotides: TGCGCCAGCAGTTCGAGCGGGGGAACTAACACCGGGGAGCTGTTTTTT. Translated: CASSSSGGTNTGELFF. The chain joins TRBV5-1 to TRBJ2-2; 8 bases are shared with TRBD2. CDR1 SGHRS and CDR2 YFSETQ come from the germline V gene. The J segment lost 2 bases and the V segment lost 5 bases, leaving 8 bases of the junction unmatched. This CDR3 has 16 amino acids.

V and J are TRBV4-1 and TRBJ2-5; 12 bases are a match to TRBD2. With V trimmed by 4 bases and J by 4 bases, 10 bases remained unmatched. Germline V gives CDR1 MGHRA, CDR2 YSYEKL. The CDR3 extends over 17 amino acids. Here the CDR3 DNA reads TGCGCCAGCAGCCCGTCTAGCGGGGGGGCGATTCGAGAGACCCAGTACTTC. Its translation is CASSPSSGGAIRETQYF.

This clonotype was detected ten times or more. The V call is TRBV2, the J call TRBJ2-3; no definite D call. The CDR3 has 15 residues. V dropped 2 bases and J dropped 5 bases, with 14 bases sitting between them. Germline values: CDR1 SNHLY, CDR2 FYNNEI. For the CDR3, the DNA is TGTGCCAGCAGTGAAACTACCGTGATAGTAGATACGCAGTATTTT. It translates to CASSETTVIVDTQYF.

CDR3 bases: TGTGCCAGTAAAAGCGGGAGCACTGGGGCCAACGTCCTGACTTTC. Translating it yields CASKSGSTGANVLTF. The V and J genes are TRBV19 and TRBJ2-6, with 8 bases aligning to TRBD2. This CDR3 comprises 15 residues. The junction had 4 bases not matched to a gene; V was cut back by 7 bases and J by 2 bases. Germline CDR1 LNHDA, CDR2 SQIVND (reference sequence). Drawing the rest from reference TRBV19 and TRBJ2-6, the complete variable domain is DGGITQSPKYLFRKEGQNVTLSCEQNLNHDAMYWYRQDPGQGLRLIYYSQIVNDFQKGDIAEGYSVSREKKESFPLTVTSAQKNPTAFYLCASKSGSTGANVLTFGAGSRLTVL.

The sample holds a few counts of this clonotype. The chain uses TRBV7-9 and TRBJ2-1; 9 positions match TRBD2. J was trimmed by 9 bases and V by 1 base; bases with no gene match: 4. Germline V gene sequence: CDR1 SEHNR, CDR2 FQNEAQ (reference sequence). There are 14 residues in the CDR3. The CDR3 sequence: CASSLVLAGTEQFF. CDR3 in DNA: TGTGCCAGCAGCTTAGTTCTAGCGGGGACTGAGCAGTTCTTC.

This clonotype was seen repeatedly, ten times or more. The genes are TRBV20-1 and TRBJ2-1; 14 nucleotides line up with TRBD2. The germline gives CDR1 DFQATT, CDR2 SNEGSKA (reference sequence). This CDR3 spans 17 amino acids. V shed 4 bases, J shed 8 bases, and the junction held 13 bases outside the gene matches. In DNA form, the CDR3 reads TGCAGTGCTAAAACCATGGGACTAGCGGGAGTTATCGATGAGCAGTTCTTC. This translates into CSAKTMGLAGVIDEQFF.

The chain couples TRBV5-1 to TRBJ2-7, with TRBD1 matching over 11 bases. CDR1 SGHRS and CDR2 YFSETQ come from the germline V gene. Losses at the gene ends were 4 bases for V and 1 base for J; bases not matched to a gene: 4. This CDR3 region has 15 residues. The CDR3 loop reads CASSMGTGGSYEQYF. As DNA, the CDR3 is TGCGCCAGCAGCATGGGGACAGGGGGTTCCTACGAGCAGTACTTC.

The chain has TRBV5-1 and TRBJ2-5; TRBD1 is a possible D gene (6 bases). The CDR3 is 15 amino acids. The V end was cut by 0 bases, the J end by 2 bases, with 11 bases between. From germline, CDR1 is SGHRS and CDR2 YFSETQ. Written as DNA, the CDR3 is TGCGCCAGCAGCTTGGAGGACAGCCGGCAAGAGACCCAGTACTTC. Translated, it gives CASSLEDSRQETQYF.

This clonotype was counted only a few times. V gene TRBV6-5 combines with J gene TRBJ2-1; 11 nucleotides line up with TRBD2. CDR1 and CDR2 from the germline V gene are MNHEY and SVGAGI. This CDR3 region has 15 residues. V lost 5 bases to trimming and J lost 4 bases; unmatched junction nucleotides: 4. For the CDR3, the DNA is TGTGCCAGCAGTACTCTAGCGGGGGGTTACAATGAGCAGTTCTTC. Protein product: CASSTLAGGYNEQFF.

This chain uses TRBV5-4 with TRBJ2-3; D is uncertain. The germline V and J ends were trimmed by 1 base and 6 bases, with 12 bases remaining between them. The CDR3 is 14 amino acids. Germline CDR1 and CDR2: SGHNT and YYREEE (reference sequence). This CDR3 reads CASSLWPLGDTQYF. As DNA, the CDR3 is TGTGCCAGCAGCTTGTGGCCCCTGGGGGATACGCAGTATTTT.

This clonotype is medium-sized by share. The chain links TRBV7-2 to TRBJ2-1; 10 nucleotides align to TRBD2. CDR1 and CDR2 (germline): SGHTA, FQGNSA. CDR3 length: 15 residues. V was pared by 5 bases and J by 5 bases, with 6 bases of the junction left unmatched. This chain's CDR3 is CASSRSGRGNNEQFF. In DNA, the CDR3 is TGTGCCAGCAGCCGCAGCGGGAGGGGGAACAATGAGCAGTTCTTC. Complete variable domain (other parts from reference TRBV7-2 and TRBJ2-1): GAGVSQSPSNKVTEKGKDVELRCDPISGHTALYWYRQSLGQGLEFLIYFQGNSAPDKSGLPSDRFSAERTGGSVSTLTIQRTQQEDSAVYLCASSRSGRGNNEQFFGPGTRLTVL.

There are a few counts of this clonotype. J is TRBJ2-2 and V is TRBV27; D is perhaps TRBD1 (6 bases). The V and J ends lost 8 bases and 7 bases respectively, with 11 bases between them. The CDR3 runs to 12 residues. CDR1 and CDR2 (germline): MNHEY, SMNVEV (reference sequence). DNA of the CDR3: TGTGCCAGCGGGGGCATTGTCGGGGAGCTGTTTTTT. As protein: CASGGIVGELFF.

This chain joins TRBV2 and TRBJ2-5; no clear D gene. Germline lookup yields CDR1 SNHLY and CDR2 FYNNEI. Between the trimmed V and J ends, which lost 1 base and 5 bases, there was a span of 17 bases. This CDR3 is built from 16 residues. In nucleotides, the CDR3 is TGTGCCAGCAGTGAAGTTTTGGGCTCCCTGGGGGAGACCCAGTACTTC. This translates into CASSEVLGSLGETQYF.

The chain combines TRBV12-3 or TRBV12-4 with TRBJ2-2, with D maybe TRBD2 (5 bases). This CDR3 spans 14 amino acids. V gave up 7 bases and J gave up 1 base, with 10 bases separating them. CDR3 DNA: TGTGCCAGCAACCTTGAGGGGAACACCGGGGAGCTGTTTTTT. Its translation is CASNLEGNTGELFF.

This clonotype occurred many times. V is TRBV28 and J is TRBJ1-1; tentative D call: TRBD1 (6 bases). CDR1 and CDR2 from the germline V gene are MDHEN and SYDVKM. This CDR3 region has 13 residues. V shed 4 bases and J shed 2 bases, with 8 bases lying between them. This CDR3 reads CASSYRVNTEAFF. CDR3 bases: TGTGCCAGCAGTTACAGGGTAAACACTGAAGCTTTCTTT.

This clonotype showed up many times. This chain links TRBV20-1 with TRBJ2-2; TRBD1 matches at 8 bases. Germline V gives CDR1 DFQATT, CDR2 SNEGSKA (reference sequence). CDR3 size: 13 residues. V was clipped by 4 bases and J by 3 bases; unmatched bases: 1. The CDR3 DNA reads TGCAGTGCTATGACAGGGGACACCGGGGAGCTGTTTTTT. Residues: CSAMTGDTGELFF.

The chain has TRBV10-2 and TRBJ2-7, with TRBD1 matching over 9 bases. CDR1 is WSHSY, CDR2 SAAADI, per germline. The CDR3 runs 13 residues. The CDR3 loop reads CATGDRERYEQYF. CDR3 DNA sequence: TGCGCTACGGGGGACAGGGAGCGCTACGAGCAGTACTTC.